This T cell receptor (beta chain) originates from a study of a mutant IDH1 vaccine in newly diagnosed glioma. Study-wide points: The vaccine induced immune responses, and these occurred in about 93% of patients.

The time point denotes: baseline, week 1 (first vaccination visit). The sample's treatment: pre-vaccination baseline after standard-of-care therapy. Concerning this clone itself: As yet, its antigen is unknown.

Some clones are missing from TCRdb's copy, which holds only in-frame ones; the method was immunoSEQ multiplex PCR. The sample lists roughly 32,000 clones, about three quarters seen once, with 9% to 10% in the top ten. The CDR3 has 13 residues. This clonotype originated in a man aged 50 to 60 with glioma. Some clones in this sample may be carry-over from other donors' samples. Sequencing was performed on peripheral blood mononuclear cells (PBMCs), taken from a glioma patient treated with radiotherapy, temozolomide or both. This chain joins TRBV21-1 and TRBJ1-2; the D call of TRBD1 is as the table states it, not checked on the DNA. TRBV21-1 is shown as a pseudogene. Here the CDR3 reads CANLRDRSYGYTF. Written as DNA, the CDR3 is TGTGCCAACTTACGGGACAGATCATATGGCTACACCTTC.